This TCR beta chain was sequenced for a study of blood T cell repertoires in COVID-19. For the study at large: Sites across the United States, Italy and Spain contributed samples from acute and convalescent COVID-19. In each case, the material was cDNA or gDNA derived from T cells, B-cell-depleted T cells, or PBMCs.

The CDR3 length is 16 residues. The V end was cut by 0 bases, the J end by 4 bases, with 13 bases between. In germline, CDR1 is LGHNA, CDR2 YNFKEQ. In the study's own analysis: By means of reference gene primer amplification, nucleated cell counts were estimated. Clones were read by immunoSEQ multiplex PCR, and TCRdb kept only the in-frame ones, dropping some. V and J calls and clone size follow that table, whereas D and trimming were derived from the DNA. The table includes around 260,000 clones, more than 75% detected once. The origin of this receptor is a woman in her thirties or forties who had recovered from COVID-19. The sample comprised peripheral blood. This rearrangement joins TRBV4-2 to TRBJ1-3, with D maybe TRBD1 (5 bases). The CDR3 region is CASSQDLGGSGNTIYF. CDR3 bases: TGTGCCAGCAGCCAAGATCTGGGGGGGTCCGGAAACACCATATATTTT.